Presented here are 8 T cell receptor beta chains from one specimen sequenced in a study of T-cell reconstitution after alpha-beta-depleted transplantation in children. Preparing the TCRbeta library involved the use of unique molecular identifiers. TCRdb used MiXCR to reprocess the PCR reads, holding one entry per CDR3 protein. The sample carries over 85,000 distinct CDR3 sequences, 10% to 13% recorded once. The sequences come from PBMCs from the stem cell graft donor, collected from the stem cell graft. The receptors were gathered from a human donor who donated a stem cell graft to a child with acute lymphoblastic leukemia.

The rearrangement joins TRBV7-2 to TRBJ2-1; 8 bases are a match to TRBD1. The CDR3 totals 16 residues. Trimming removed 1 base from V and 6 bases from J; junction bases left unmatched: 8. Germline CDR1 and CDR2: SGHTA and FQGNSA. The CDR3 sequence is CASSLVRTGWGNEQFF. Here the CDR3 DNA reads TGTGCCAGCAGCTTAGTTAGGACAGGGTGGGGCAATGAGCAGTTCTTC.

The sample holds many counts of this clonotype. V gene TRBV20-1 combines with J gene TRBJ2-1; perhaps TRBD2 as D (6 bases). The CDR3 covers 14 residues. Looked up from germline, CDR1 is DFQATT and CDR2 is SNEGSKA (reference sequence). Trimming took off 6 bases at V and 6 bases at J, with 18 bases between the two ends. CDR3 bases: TGCAGTGCCAACTGGGGGGATCGGGTCAATGAGCAGTTCTTC. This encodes CSANWGDRVNEQFF.

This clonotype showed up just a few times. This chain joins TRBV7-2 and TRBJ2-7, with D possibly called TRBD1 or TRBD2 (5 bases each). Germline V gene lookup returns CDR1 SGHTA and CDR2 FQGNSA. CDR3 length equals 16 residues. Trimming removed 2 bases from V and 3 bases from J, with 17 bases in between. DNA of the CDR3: TGTGCCAGCAGCTTACCGGGACCCAGGCTAAGCTACGAGCAGTACTTC. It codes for CASSLPGPRLSYEQYF.

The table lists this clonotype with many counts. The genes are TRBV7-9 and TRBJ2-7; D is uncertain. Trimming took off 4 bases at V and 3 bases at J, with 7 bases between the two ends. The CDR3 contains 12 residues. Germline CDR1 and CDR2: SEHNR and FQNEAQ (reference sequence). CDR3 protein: CASSSDDYEQYF. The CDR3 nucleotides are TGTGCCAGCAGCTCGGACGACTACGAGCAGTACTTC.

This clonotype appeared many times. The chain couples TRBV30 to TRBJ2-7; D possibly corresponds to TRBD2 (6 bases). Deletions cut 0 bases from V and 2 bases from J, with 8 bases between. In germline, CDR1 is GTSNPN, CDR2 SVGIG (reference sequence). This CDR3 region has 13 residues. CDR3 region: CAWSVRLAYEQYF. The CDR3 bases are TGTGCCTGGAGTGTACGACTAGCCTACGAGCAGTACTTC.

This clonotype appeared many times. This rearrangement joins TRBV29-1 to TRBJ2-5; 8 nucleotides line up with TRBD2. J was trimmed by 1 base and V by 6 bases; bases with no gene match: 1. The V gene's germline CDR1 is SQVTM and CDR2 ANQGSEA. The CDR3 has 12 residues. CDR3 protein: CSVGGGQETQYF. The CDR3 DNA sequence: TGCAGCGTCGGGGGGGGCCAAGAGACCCAGTACTTC.

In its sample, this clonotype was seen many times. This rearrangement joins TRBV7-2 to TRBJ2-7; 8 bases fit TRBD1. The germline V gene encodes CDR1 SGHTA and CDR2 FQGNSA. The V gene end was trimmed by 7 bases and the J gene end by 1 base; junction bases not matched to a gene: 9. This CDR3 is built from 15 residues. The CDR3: CASTLQGGRSYEQYF. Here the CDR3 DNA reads TGTGCCAGCACCCTACAGGGGGGTAGGTCCTACGAGCAGTACTTC.

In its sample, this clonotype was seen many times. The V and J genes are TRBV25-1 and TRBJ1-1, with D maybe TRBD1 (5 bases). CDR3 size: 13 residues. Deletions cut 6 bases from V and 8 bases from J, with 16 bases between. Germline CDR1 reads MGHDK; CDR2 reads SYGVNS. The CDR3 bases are TGTGCCAGCAGGACGGGACCGGGCTTCGAAGCTTTCTTT. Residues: CASRTGPGFEAFF. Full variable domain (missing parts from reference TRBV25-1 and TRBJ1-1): EADIYQTPRYLVIGTGKKITLECSQTMGHDKMYWYQQDPGMELHLIHYSYGVNSTEKGDLSSESTVSRIRTEHFPLTLESARPSHTSQYLCASRTGPGFEAFFGQGTRLTVV.